This TCR beta chain came from a study of a mutant IDH1 vaccine in newly diagnosed glioma. Study-level information: Patients got radiotherapy, temozolomide, or both beforehand, and most got both.

Time point of the sample: week 35, safety follow-up. Topical imiquimod was applied with each vaccine dose, which held 300 ug of mutant IDH1 20-mer peptide. This clone showed up just once. Antigen unknown. The method was immunoSEQ multiplex PCR; TCRdb's version includes in-frame clones alone and lacks a portion of them. The table records fewer than 90,000 clones, approximately 88% of them present only once. The V end was cut by 0 bases, the J end by 3 bases, with 7 bases between. CDR3 length: 15 amino acids. Germline V gene lookup returns CDR1 SGHDT and CDR2 YYEEEE. The material was PBMCs, obtained from a glioma patient whose treatment included an IDH1 peptide vaccine. The TCR sequence derives from a man between 18 and 29 years old with glioma. The rearrangement links TRBV5-6 to TRBJ1-6; D perhaps matches TRBD1 (5 bases). The CDR3 region has the DNA TGTGCCAGCAGCTTGGACCAGGGCTATAATTCACCCCTCCACTTT. Translation gives CASSLDQGYNSPLHF.